These 12 T cell receptor beta chains were all obtained from the same sample, sequenced in a study of shared clonotypes between healthy human individuals. Some clones are missing from TCRdb's copy, which holds only in-frame ones; the method was immunoSEQ multiplex PCR. The sample shows approximately 2.5 million clones, about 92% of them seen only once. Sequencing was performed on naive CD4+ T cells sorted from blood. The subset denotes: CD45RA+ positively selected. These receptors were collected from a man younger than 35 in good health.

The CDR3 sequence: CASSPSGGPGETQYF. The DNA for the CDR3 is TGTGCCAGCAGCCCCTCGGGAGGGCCTGGAGAGACCCAGTACTTC. J is TRBJ2-5 and V is TRBV7-9; 8 bases match TRBD2. J lost 4 bases, V lost 5 bases, and 9 bases had no gene match. The CDR3 has 15 residues. Germline V gene data show CDR1 as SEHNR and CDR2 as FQNEAQ (reference sequence).

Here the CDR3 DNA reads TGTGCCAGCAGTACTCAGGGATCAGGGGCCAACGTCCTGACTTTC. As protein: CASSTQGSGANVLTF. This chain connects TRBV27 to TRBJ2-6, with D tentatively TRBD1 (5 bases). V shed 5 bases and J shed 4 bases, with 12 bases lying between them. Looked up from germline, CDR1 is MNHEY and CDR2 is SMNVEV (reference sequence). The CDR3 consists of 15 residues.

V usage is TRBV7-9 and J usage is TRBJ2-4; D possibly corresponds to TRBD2 (6 bases). The CDR3 consists of 16 residues. Trimming pared 6 bases from V and 1 base from J, leaving 16 bases between. The germline gives CDR1 SEHNR, CDR2 FQNEAQ (reference sequence). CDR3 residues: CASRPLASLAKNIQYF. The CDR3, as DNA: TGTGCCAGCAGGCCACTAGCCAGCCTTGCCAAAAACATTCAGTACTTC.

A remark on this clone: The same CDR3 arises from other DNA sequences in this sample as well. The chain combines TRBV25-1 with TRBJ1-5, with D unresolved. The V end lost 4 bases, the J end lost 4 bases, and 8 bases lay between the germline ends. Germline-derived CDR1 and CDR2 are MGHDK and SYGVNS. CDR3 length equals 13 residues. The CDR3 sequence is CASSGGPNQPQHF. The CDR3 nucleotides read TGTGCCAGCAGTGGAGGGCCAAATCAGCCCCAGCATTTT.

The rearrangement uses TRBV11-2 and TRBJ1-5; the match to TRBD1 covers 8 bases. The germline V gene encodes CDR1 SGHAT and CDR2 FQNNGV. Trimming took 11 bases from V and 7 from J; bases not matched to a gene: 16. CDR3 length equals 15 residues. The CDR3 loop is CAPKAPGQADQPQHF. The CDR3 DNA reads TGTGCCCCAAAGGCCCCGGGACAGGCCGACCAGCCCCAGCATTTT.

V is TRBV10-3 and J is TRBJ2-2; the D gene is possibly TRBD1 (6 bases). CDR1 and CDR2 (germline): ENHRY, SYGVKD. Trimming pared 11 bases from V and 0 bases from J, leaving 16 bases between. This CDR3 has 15 residues. The CDR3 is CAARPGTPNTGELFF. In DNA form, the CDR3 reads TGTGCCGCACGTCCCGGGACACCGAACACCGGGGAGCTGTTTTTT.

Comment on this clone: The sample has other DNA sequences that encode this CDR3 too. The gene calls are TRBV7-2 and TRBJ1-3; TRBD1 agrees at 7 bases. CDR1 is SGHTA and CDR2 is FQGNSA in the germline V gene. The CDR3 extends over 14 amino acids. The V segment lost 3 bases and the J segment 3 bases; nucleotides outside the gene matches: 2. CDR3 residues: CASSLNRGGNTIYF. The CDR3 DNA reads TGTGCCAGCAGCTTGAACAGGGGTGGAAACACCATATATTTT.

This clone was found once. The CDR3 loop is CASSPSQVGYGYTF. CDR3 nucleotides: TGTGCCAGCTCACCGTCGCAGGTGGGCTATGGCTACACCTTC. The rearrangement uses TRBV18 and TRBJ1-2; D not certain. Trimming took 3 bases from V and 4 from J, leaving 12 bases between them. The CDR3 consists of 14 residues. Germline-derived CDR1 and CDR2 are KGHSH and LQKENI.

This clone was seen more than once but under ten times. The chain joins TRBV19 to TRBJ1-5; unclear D gene. Germline CDR1 reads LNHDA; CDR2 reads SQIVND (reference sequence). The CDR3 is 15 residues long. Trimming left V 4 bases short and J 4 bases short, with 14 bases between. The CDR3 sequence: CASSTGRETNQPQHF. In nucleotides, the CDR3 is TGTGCCAGTAGTACAGGACGGGAGACTAATCAGCCCCAGCATTTT.

This chain uses TRBV6-5 with TRBJ2-5; 8 positions match TRBD2. The end of the DNA fits TRBJ2-7 better, so the J call may be wrong. This CDR3 has 15 residues. Germline V gene sequence: CDR1 MNHEY, CDR2 SVGAGI. Here the CDR3 reads CASSYSLAGSYEQYF. Here the CDR3 DNA reads TGTGCCAGCAGTTACTCCCTAGCGGGTTCCTACGAGCAGTACTTC.

With regard to this clone: The identical CDR3 is also encoded by other nucleotide sequences in the sample. The rearrangement joins TRBV2 to TRBJ2-3; D uncertain. CDR3 length: 12 residues. Trimming removed 2 bases from V and 2 bases from J, with 2 bases in between. Germline CDR1 reads SNHLY; CDR2 reads FYNNEI. The CDR3 DNA reads TGTGCCAGCAGTGAAACCACAGATACGCAGTATTTT. Translating gives CASSETTDTQYF.

The rearrangement joins TRBV7-2 to TRBJ2-7; 11 bases match TRBD2. V trimming: 5 bases; J trimming: 3 bases; junction bases outside the gene matches: 6. The germline CDR1 and CDR2 sequences are SGHTA and FQGNSA. There are 15 residues in the CDR3. The CDR3 DNA reads as TGTGCCAGCAGCCAGGGACTAGCGGACTACTACGAGCAGTACTTC. This translates into CASSQGLADYYEQYF.